This T cell receptor (beta chain) was observed in a study of blood T cell repertoires in COVID-19. In the study overall: Sample material is recorded as cDNA or gDNA derived from T cells, B-cell-depleted T cells, or PBMCs.

In the original workflow: Reference gene primer amplification yielded estimated nucleated cell counts. Libraries were prepared by immunoSEQ multiplex PCR; TCRdb keeps only in-frame clonotypes and omits some of them. That table is the source of V, J and clone size, and D and trimming were worked out from the DNA. This table holds about 60,000 clones, roughly four fifths found once. Germline V gene sequence: CDR1 MNHEY, CDR2 SVGEGT. The V gene end was trimmed by 5 bases and the J gene end by 0 bases; junction bases not matched to a gene: 14. This CDR3 is 20 amino acids long. The chain uses TRBV6-2 or TRBV6-3 and TRBJ2-6, with TRBD1 matching over 9 bases. This TCR derives from a woman aged 80 or older with acute or convalescent COVID-19. The sequenced sample consisted of peripheral blood. The CDR3 DNA reads TGTGCCAGCAGTCATCCGTCGGGACAGGGACGCAGCTCTGGGGCCAACGTCCTGACTTTC. This gives the protein CASSHPSGQGRSSGANVLTF.